The rows below give T cell receptor beta chains drawn from one sample of a study of blood T cell repertoires in COVID-19. Some clones are missing from TCRdb's copy, which holds only in-frame ones; the method was immunoSEQ multiplex PCR. In the table there are some 400,000 clones, more than 85% of which are singletons. The sequenced sample was peripheral blood. All receptors come from a human donor in a cohort sampled during active COVID-19. Both conserved end residues are part of each CDR3. A D gene is named only where the DNA matches it firmly. Part of the rows lack a size; the others show once, few, many or a class for expanded clones.

16 TRBJ1-1 once . TRBV6-6 TGTGCCAGCAGTTACTCGATACTAGGTTCGAGCACTGAAGCTTTCTTT CASSYSILGSSTEAFF
14 TRBJ2-3 . . TRBV28 TGTGCCAGCAGTTTAGTGCGCCGCACAGATACGCAGTATTTT CASSLVRRTDTQYF
14 TRBJ2-3 . TRBD2 TRBV19 TGTGCCAGTACCAAGCGGGGGGTCACAGATACGCAGTATTTT CASTKRGVTDTQYF
12 TRBJ2-5 . . TRBV3-1/TRBV3-2 TGTGCCAGCAGCCACTACGAAGAGACCCAGTACTTC CASSHYEETQYF
14 TRBJ1-2 . TRBD1 TRBV10-3 TGTGCCATCAGGGACCCGGGACAGGACATCAGCTACACCTTC CAIRDPGQDISYTF
17 TRBJ1-1 . . TRBV9 TGTGCCAGCAGCGTAGTCCCTGCAGGGGATGGAAACACTGAAGCTTTCTTT CASSVVPAGDGNTEAFF
14 TRBJ1-1 . . TRBV19 TGTGCCAGTAGCCCGGGAGGGAGCCTCACTGAAGCTTTCTTT CASSPGGSLTEAFF
19 TRBJ2-2 . TRBD2 TRBV2 TGTGCCAGCAGTGACGAGGTGGGGCTAGCGGGAGTGAACACCGGGGAGCTGTTTTTT CASSDEVGLAGVNTGELFF
15 TRBJ2-4 . TRBD1 TRBV28 TGTGCCAGCAGTCGGACAGGTTTGGCCAAAAACATTCAGTACTTC CASSRTGLAKNIQYF
14 TRBJ1-5 once . TRBV2 TGTGCCAGCAGCACAGGTGTACGGGTCCAGCCCCAGCATTTT CASSTGVRVQPQHF
13 TRBJ2-1 once TRBD2 TRBV6-5 TGTGCCAGCAGTCTAGCGGGAGAGCATGAGCAGTTCTTC CASSLAGEHEQFF
14 TRBJ2-7 . . TRBV6-5 TGTGCCAGCAGAAGACAGCGCTTCACCTACGAGCAGTACTTC CASRRQRFTYEQYF
13 TRBJ2-5 . . TRBV10-3 TGTGCCATCAGTGATGGGGGGAGAGAGACCCAGTACTTC CAISDGGRETQYF
14 TRBJ1-1 . . TRBV5-1 TGCGCCAGCAGCTCGGGACACCTGAACACTGAAGCTTTCTTT CASSSGHLNTEAFF
14 TRBJ1-1 . . TRBV2 TGTGCCATTAACGACAGGAGTTTTAACACTGAAGCTTTCTTT CAINDRSFNTEAFF
18 TRBJ2-2 few TRBD2 TRBV10-3 TGTGCCACCTCCAAAGGACTAGCGGGGGCCGCGGGCACCGGGGAGCTGTTTTTT CATSKGLAGAAGTGELFF
17 TRBJ1-5 . TRBD1 TRBV19 TGTGCCAGTAGTATCCGTTCGGCAGGGGGAAGCAATCAGCCCCAGCATTTT CASSIRSAGGSNQPQHF
15 TRBJ1-2 . TRBD1 TRBV19 TGTGCCAGTAGTCTACTTCCGGGACAGGCTTATGGCTACACCTTC CASSLLPGQAYGYTF
15 TRBJ2-3 . . TRBV20-1 TGCAGTGCTAGTAGGGGTGAATCTAGCACAGATACGCAGTATTTT CSASRGESSTDTQYF
15 TRBJ1-2 . TRBD1 TRBV18 TGTGCCAGCTCACTAGACTCCCAGGGGGCTGACGGCTACACCTTC CASSLDSQGADGYTF
14 TRBJ2-7 . . TRBV6-1 TGTGCCAGCAGTGAAGCGGACAGAAATTACGAGCAGTACTTC CASSEADRNYEQYF
19 TRBJ2-1 . TRBD2 TRBV13 TGTGCCAGCAGCTATCACCCCCGACTAGCGGGGGGGCCGGGCAATGAGCAGTTCTTC CASSYHPRLAGGPGNEQFF
18 TRBJ2-1 . . TRBV3-1/TRBV3-2 TGTGCCAGCAGCCAAGATATATATGTCGCTAGCAAGTACAATGAGCAGTTCTTC CASSQDIYVASKYNEQFF
17 TRBJ1-2 . . TRBV5-8 TGTGCCAGCAGCCGCAAGGATCGGGGGGGTCCTAACTATGGCTACACCTTC CASSRKDRGGPNYGYTF
15 TRBJ2-7 . TRBD1 TRBV28 TGTGCCAGCAGCCGGAGGACAGGGGTCGGTTACGAGCAGTACTTC CASSRRTGVGYEQYF
16 TRBJ1-2 . . TRBV5-1 TGCGCCAGCAGCTTGAATCTCGTAAAAGAGGGCTATGGCTACACCTTC CASSLNLVKEGYGYTF
16 TRBJ2-7 once . TRBV7-8 TGTGCCAGCAGCCCTAAGCGGTACCAGCTTTCCTACGAGCAGTACTTC CASSPKRYQLSYEQYF
14 TRBJ2-7 few . TRBV10-1 TGCGCCAGCAGTACCGGGACATTCCCCTACGAGCAGTACTTC CASSTGTFPYEQYF
15 TRBJ2-7 . TRBD1 TRBV4-1 TGCGCCAGCAGCCAGCCCGGACAGGGCTCCTACGAGCAGTACTTC CASSQPGQGSYEQYF
16 TRBJ2-2 . . TRBV10-1 TGCGCCAGCAGTGACCAGGCCAGCGGGAACACCGGGGAGCTGTTTTTT CASSDQASGNTGELFF
15 TRBJ2-1 . TRBD2 TRBV5-1 TGCGCCAGCAGCCTAGGGGCTAGCGGGAACAATGAGCAGTTCTTC CASSLGASGNNEQFF
11 TRBJ2-7 . . TRBV29-1 TGCAGCGCAAAACAGGTTGGGGAGCAGTACTTC CSAKQVGEQYF
17 TRBJ1-4 . TRBD1 TRBV28 TGTGCCAGCAGTTTGGAGCAACCCGGGACAGGGCATGAAAAACTGTTTTTT CASSLEQPGTGHEKLFF
15 TRBJ2-5 once TRBD2 TRBV5-6 TGTGCCAGCAGCTTAGCTAGCGGGAGAGCTGAGACCCAGTACTTC CASSLASGRAETQYF
14 TRBJ2-3 . . TRBV7-8 TGTGCCAGCAGCTCTACAGGGAGCACAGATACGCAGTATTTT CASSSTGSTDTQYF
13 TRBJ1-1 few . TRBV7-9 TGTGCCAGCAGCAAACTGTCGGGGACTGAAGCTTTCTTT CASSKLSGTEAFF
14 TRBJ1-1 . . TRBV28 TGTGCCAGCAGTTTAGTTGCTTCGGACAGAAGAGCTTTCTTT CASSLVASDRRAFF
14 TRBJ1-6 . . TRBV9 TGTGCCAGCAGCGAGAGGCCAGAGCCTACCATTCTCCACTTT CASSERPEPTILHF
15 TRBJ2-1 . TRBD2 TRBV6-2/TRBV6-3 TGTGCCAGCAGTTACGGTGCTAGCGGGAGGAATGAGCAGTTCTTC CASSYGASGRNEQFF
14 TRBJ1-6 . TRBD1 TRBV6-1 TGTGCCAGCAGTGAAGACAGGGGTGGGTCACCCCTCCACTTT CASSEDRGGSPLHF
16 TRBJ1-2 . . TRBV11-2 TGTGCCAGCAGCTTTACCATGGGTGTCGAGGACTATGGCTACACCTTC CASSFTMGVEDYGYTF
17 TRBJ2-1 once TRBD2 TRBV7-9 TGTGCCAGCAGCTCCCGATCCGGGACTAGTCGTGTGTATGAGCAGTTCTTC CASSSRSGTSRVYEQFF
14 TRBJ1-3 . TRBD1 TRBV19 TGTGCCAGCGGGGACAGGGCTTCTGGAAACACCATATATTTT CASGDRASGNTIYF
15 TRBJ2-1 few TRBD1 TRBV5-1 TGCGCCAGCAGCCTCAGGACAGGGGGATACAATGAGCAGTTCTTC CASSLRTGGYNEQFF
12 TRBJ2-7 . TRBD1 TRBV6-6 TGTGCCAGCAGCAGGGGGCTGGGCGAGCAGTACTTC CASSRGLGEQYF
15 TRBJ1-1 . . TRBV19 TGTGCCAGTGGATCCTCAGGGATAGGGAACACTGAAGCTTTCTTT CASGSSGIGNTEAFF
15 TRBJ2-2 . TRBD2 TRBV7-2 TGTGCCAGCAGCTTAGGGGGAGGGTGGACCGGGGAGCTGTTTTTT CASSLGGGWTGELFF
14 TRBJ2-7 once TRBD1 TRBV13 TGTGCCAGCAGCCCCCGGACAGGGGGCAACGAGCAGTACTTC CASSPRTGGNEQYF
15 TRBJ2-1 . TRBD2 TRBV19 TGTGCCAGTAGTCGGACTAGCGGGGGGGCAGGTGAGCAGTTCTTC CASSRTSGGAGEQFF
12 TRBJ1-2 . . TRBV6-6 TGTGCCAGCAGTTACAGGGGCTATGGCTACACCTTC CASSYRGYGYTF
14 TRBJ1-2 . . TRBV5-5 TGTGCCAGCAGCTCGGTCGGGAGTAACTATGGCTACACCTTC CASSSVGSNYGYTF
12 TRBJ1-1 once . TRBV28 TGTGCCAGCAGAGCAGGGAACACTGAAGCTTTCTTT CASRAGNTEAFF
13 TRBJ2-7 . TRBD1 TRBV19 TGTGCCAGTGGTGAGGACAGGGGAGGCGAGCAGTACTTC CASGEDRGGEQYF
16 TRBJ2-7 . . TRBV10-1 TGCGCCATCACAACACGGGGAATCGGGCTTACCTACGAGCAGTACTTC CAITTRGIGLTYEQYF
15 TRBJ2-3 . . TRBV15 TGTGCCACCAGCAGTGGGGGGGCGGAGACAGATACGCAGTATTTT CATSSGGAETDTQYF
15 TRBJ2-4 . . TRBV19 TGTGCCAGTAGTATAGTCCGAGGGAATCCAAACATTCAGTACTTC CASSIVRGNPNIQYF
11 TRBJ2-7 . . TRBV15 TGTGCCACACACTCGGGGTTCGAGCAGTACTTC CATHSGFEQYF
12 TRBJ1-1 . . TRBV10-3 TGTGCCATCAGTGAAGGGGACACTGAAGCTTTCTTT CAISEGDTEAFF
16 TRBJ1-2 . . TRBV7-7 TGTGCTAGCAGCCCCGGCCAGGGAAGAGGAGCCCATGGCTACACCTTC CASSPGQGRGAHGYTF
12 TRBJ1-5 . . TRBV28 TGTGCCAGCAGCCTGGCCAATCAGCCCCAGCATTTT CASSLANQPQHF